This T cell receptor (beta chain) was recorded in a study of CD8 T cells in Susac syndrome (dated by TCRdb to the late 2010s). About the full investigation: Of the Susac syndrome patients who were sequenced, fewer than 10 were in clinical remission while six had clinically active disease. The study used repertoire sequencing to test whether antigen drove CD8+ T cell activation and differentiation in Susac syndrome. Clonality of the CD8+ T cell repertoire was compared between about a dozen healthy donors, some 14 Susac syndrome patients and under 16 multiple sclerosis patients. At blood withdrawal, Susac syndrome patients were therapy-naive, treated with corticosteroids (with IVIg additionally given to some), or treated with IVIg alone. Results the study describes overall, beyond this receptor: Over 15 and five Susac-specific public clones were found in the total CD8+ and CD8+ TEMRA repertoires, respectively. Clonal expansion was seen in Susac syndrome CD8+ repertoires, peaking in CD8+ TEMRA cells and being greater in clinically active patients than in remitting ones. The study acknowledged that relatively few individuals were included in the TCR sequencing and HLA analysis.

RNA was extracted using the RNeasy kit, and roughly 0.5 to 1 ug of the RNA was reverse transcribed with random hexamers. The immunoSEQ multiplex PCR assay, covering 54 Vbeta and 13 Jbeta segments, was used to amplify TCR beta CDR3 regions. To correct PCR amplification bias, a synthetic template baseline was used for both primer optimization and computational correction. On the authors' methods: Reads were assigned to V, D and J genes according to IMGT and analyzed in immunoSEQ Analyzer, with only productive sequences retained. Clonality was calculated as one minus the Shannon entropy normalized by log2 of the number of productive unique sequences. Public and private clones were assessed among the 100 most prevalent clones of each patient and control. Clones were defined as Susac-specific when absent from the healthy and MS cohorts, from fewer than 1,300 published viral clones and from other ImmuneACCESS disease sequences. Starting from the raw public reads, TCRdb applied fastp trimming at Q25, assembled clones with MiXCR and retained in-frame beta chains. Identical CDR3 protein sequences are pooled into one entry, listed with their most common genes and DNA. These V and J calls are TCRdb output, not the study's own analysis. The sample contains about 120,000 distinct CDR3 sequences, over 90% of them found a single time. The ten biggest clones cover more than 0.25% of the sample.

High-throughput TCR beta sequencing profiled peripheral blood CD8+ and CD4+ T cells from healthy donors, Susac syndrome patients and multiple sclerosis patients. The Susac syndrome patients fulfilled recently defined diagnostic criteria for either definite or probable disease. Bulk CD8+ and CD4+ T cells were purified by magnetic negative isolation, while CD8+ TEMRA cells were enriched using FACS. Blood was collected in EDTA tubes and processed within 24 hours, with PBMCs isolated through density gradient centrifugation. PBMCs intended for TCR sequencing were cryopreserved in liquid nitrogen and thawed later in a water bath at 37 degrees C. The sorted or isolated CD4+, CD8+ and CD8+ TEMRA cells reached a purity of at least 90%. V ends up 2 bases short and J 4 bases short, with an unmatched junction base count of 4. From the cysteine up to the phenylalanine, the CDR3 has a length of 14 residues. Only CDR3 DNA remains: 42 bases, in frame from the first base. According to the germline V gene (reference sequence), CDR1 reads SEHNR and CDR2 reads FQNEAQ.

Comment on this clonotype: No antigen is known for it. Nothing much larger sits one base from this clone, and base qualities are not available.

This chain is built from TRBV7-9 and TRBJ2-5, with 7 bases aligning to TRBD1. Sequenced: CD8+ T cells from PBMCs. The sequence was collected from a human donor with Susac syndrome. The base sequence is TGTGCCAGCAGCTTACGGACAGGACCAGAGACCCAGTACTTC. Its protein reads: CASSLRTGPETQYF.